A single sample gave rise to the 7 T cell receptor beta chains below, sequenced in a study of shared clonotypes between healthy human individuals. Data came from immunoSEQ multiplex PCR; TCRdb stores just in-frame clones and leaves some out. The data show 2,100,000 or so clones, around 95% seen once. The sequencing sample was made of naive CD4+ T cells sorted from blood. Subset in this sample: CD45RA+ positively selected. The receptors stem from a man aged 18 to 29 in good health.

The CDR3 nucleotides are TGTGCCAGCAGCTTAGCGCAAGGACAGGGGACCTACGAGCAGTACTTC. Its translation is CASSLAQGQGTYEQYF. This sequence joins TRBV7-9 and TRBJ2-7; TRBD1 matches 9 bases. The V gene end was trimmed by 0 bases and the J gene end by 2 bases; junction bases not matched to a gene: 5. The CDR3 has 16 residues. Germline CDR1 SEHNR, CDR2 FQNEAQ (reference sequence).

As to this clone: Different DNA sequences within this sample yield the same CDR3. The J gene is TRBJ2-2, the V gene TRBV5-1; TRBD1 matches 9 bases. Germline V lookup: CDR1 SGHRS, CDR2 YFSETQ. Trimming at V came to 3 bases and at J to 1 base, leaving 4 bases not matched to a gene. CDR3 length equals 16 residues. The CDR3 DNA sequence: TGCGCCAGCAGCTCCACGGGACAGGGGAACACCGGGGAGCTGTTTTTT. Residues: CASSSTGQGNTGELFF.

This CDR3 is CASSLALITTVSYEQYF. CDR3 coding DNA: TGCGCCAGCAGCTTGGCCTTAATTACAACAGTATCCTACGAGCAGTACTTC. The rearrangement joins TRBV5-1 to TRBJ2-7; no definite D call. Germline CDR1 reads SGHRS; CDR2 reads YFSETQ. This CDR3 has 17 amino acids. V was shortened by 0 bases and J by 1 base, with 17 bases between the two germline ends.

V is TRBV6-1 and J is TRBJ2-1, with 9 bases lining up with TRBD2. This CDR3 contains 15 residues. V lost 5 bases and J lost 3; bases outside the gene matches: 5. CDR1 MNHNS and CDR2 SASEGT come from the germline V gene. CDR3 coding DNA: TGTGCCAGCAGTCTTAGCGGGAGTCTCTACAATGAGCAGTTCTTC. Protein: CASSLSGSLYNEQFF.

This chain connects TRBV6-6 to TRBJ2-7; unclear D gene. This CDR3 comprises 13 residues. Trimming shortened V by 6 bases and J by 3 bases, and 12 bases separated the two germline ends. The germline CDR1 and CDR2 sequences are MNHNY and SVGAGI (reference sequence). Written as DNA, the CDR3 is TGTGCCAGCAGCCTGGGCAGGCTCTACGAGCAGTACTTC. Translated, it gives CASSLGRLYEQYF.

The CDR3 sequence: CASSPSQNTEAFF. The CDR3 DNA reads TGTGCCAGCAGCCCCAGCCAGAACACTGAAGCTTTCTTT. The chain has TRBV14 and TRBJ1-1; unclear D gene. This CDR3 region has 13 residues. Germline CDR1 reads SGHDN; CDR2 reads FVKESK. Trimming removed 4 bases from V and 1 base from J, with 7 bases in between.

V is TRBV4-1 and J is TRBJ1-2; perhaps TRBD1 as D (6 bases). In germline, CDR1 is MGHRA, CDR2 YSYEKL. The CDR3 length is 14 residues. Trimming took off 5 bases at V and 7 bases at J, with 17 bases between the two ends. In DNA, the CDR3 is TGCGCCAGCAGCGCAACCGGGGGGGCGGGTGGCTACACCTTC. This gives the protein CASSATGGAGGYTF.